The 10 T cell receptor beta chains below come from one sample, sequenced in a study of identifying expanded T cells in peripheral blood. Sequencing was performed with immunoSEQ multiplex PCR; in TCRdb, only in-frame clones are kept and a portion is missing. The sample yields 84,000 or so clones, around nine tenths seen once. Material: blood. These receptors were obtained from a person between 18 and 75 years old in good health.

The chain is built from TRBV7-2 and TRBJ1-1; tentative D call: TRBD1 (6 bases). This CDR3 is built from 16 residues. Trimming pared 3 bases from V and 0 bases from J, leaving 14 bases between. Germline V gene data show CDR1 as SGHTA and CDR2 as FQGNSA. The CDR3 region is CASSLETGWMNTEAFF. In DNA form, the CDR3 reads TGTGCCAGCAGCTTGGAGACAGGCTGGATGAACACTGAAGCTTTCTTT.

The chain uses TRBV6-5 and TRBJ1-1, with TRBD1 identical over 7 bases. This CDR3 has 14 residues. Germline loops: CDR1 MNHEY, CDR2 SVGAGI. After removal of 6 bases from V and 4 bases from J, the junction contained 8 bases not matched to a gene. The CDR3 DNA reads TGTGCCAGCAGCTTGACAGGGTACGGCACTGAAGCTTTCTTT. Protein product: CASSLTGYGTEAFF.

Worth noting for this clone: One end of the junction fails to match germline, which may point to a read error. J is TRBJ1-5 and V is TRBV6-6, with D unresolved. The V gene's germline CDR1 is MNHNY and CDR2 SVGAGI (reference sequence). CDR3 length equals 12 residues. The CDR3 DNA is TGTGCCAGCAGTTACGGGCAGCAGCTCCAGCATTTT. It specifies CASSYGQQLQHF.

The chain is built from TRBV4-1 and TRBJ1-2; D possibly corresponds to TRBD1 (5 bases). Trimming cost V 3 bases and J 4 bases, with 12 bases left between them. Germline loops: CDR1 MGHRA, CDR2 YSYEKL. This CDR3 contains 14 residues. The CDR3 DNA is TGCGCCAGCAGCCATAATCAGGGAAGCTATGGCTACACCTTC. This encodes CASSHNQGSYGYTF.

The chain uses TRBV7-2 and TRBJ1-2; D is possibly TRBD1 (5 bases). The V and J ends lost 3 bases and 3 bases respectively, with 11 bases between them. The CDR3 is 14 residues long. Germline assignment: CDR1 SGHTA and CDR2 FQGNSA. The CDR3 DNA sequence: TGTGCCAGCAGCTTCCAGGGTGGGGACTATGGCTACACCTTC. This translates into CASSFQGGDYGYTF.

This clone was picked up a small number of times. The rearrangement joins TRBV6-6 to TRBJ1-2; D is unresolved. The germline CDR1 and CDR2 sequences are MNHNY and SVGAGI (reference sequence). Trimming removed 1 base at V and 2 bases at J, with 5 bases between. The CDR3 covers 13 residues. CDR3 residues: CASSYWGNYGYTF. The CDR3 DNA follows: TGTGCCAGCAGTTACTGGGGAAACTATGGCTACACCTTC.

The CDR3 protein is CASSLSGDTEAFF. The CDR3 nucleotides read TGTGCCAGCAGCTTGAGCGGGGACACTGAAGCTTTCTTT. The chain is built from TRBV7-2 and TRBJ1-1; D remains ambiguous. There are 13 residues in the CDR3. V gave up 3 bases and J gave up 3 bases, with 8 bases separating them. Looked up from germline, CDR1 is SGHTA and CDR2 is FQGNSA.

CDR3 nucleotides: TGTGCCAGCAGCCAAGTTAACGGACCACAAGAGACCCAGTACTTC. Its translation is CASSQVNGPQETQYF. The gene calls are TRBV4-2 and TRBJ2-5; no clear D gene. CDR1 is LGHNA, CDR2 YNFKEQ, per germline. V lost 1 base to trimming and J lost 2 bases, with 11 bases between them. The CDR3 extends over 15 amino acids.

The J gene is TRBJ2-2, the V gene TRBV25-1, with D perhaps TRBD1 (6 bases). Germline V gene data show CDR1 as MGHDK and CDR2 as SYGVNS. Trimming stripped 5 bases from V and 1 base from J, with 8 bases between. The CDR3 is 14 amino acids. This chain's CDR3 is CASSKQGNTGELFF. Written as DNA, the CDR3 is TGTGCCAGCAGTAAACAGGGGAACACCGGGGAGCTGTTTTTT.

The chain carries TRBV18 and TRBJ2-7; no clear D. Germline CDR1 is KGHSH and CDR2 is LQKENI. This CDR3 is 11 amino acids long. V gave up 3 bases and J gave up 3 bases, with 3 bases separating them. The CDR3 protein is CASSPGYEQYF. CDR3 nucleotides: TGTGCCAGCTCACCGGGCTACGAGCAGTACTTC.